The next 31 T cell receptor beta chains were all read from a single sample in a study of early T cells in non-severe SARS-CoV-2 infection. TCRdb passed the 5' RACE reads through MiXCR, listing each CDR3 protein once. The sample lists tens of thousands of distinct CDR3 sequences, 9% to 15% occurring once. Sample: whole blood. Receptors were obtained from an adult who was a healthcare worker with PCR-confirmed SARS-CoV-2 infection or an uninfected control (not recorded which).

This clonotype was counted only a few times. The chain employs TRBV6-6 and TRBJ1-5, with D hard to call. Germline V gives CDR1 MNHNY, CDR2 SVGAGI (reference sequence). V lost 7 bases to trimming and J lost 7 bases, with 14 bases between them. The CDR3 covers 13 residues. CDR3 protein: CASTNGWGQPQHF. The CDR3 DNA reads as TGTGCCAGCACCAACGGCTGGGGACAGCCCCAGCATTTT.

This chain uses TRBV2 with TRBJ2-1; TRBD2 agrees at 12 bases. The V and J ends lost 8 bases and 2 bases, in that order; junction bases with no gene match: 4. CDR1 and CDR2 from the germline V gene are SNHLY and FYNNEI. The CDR3 is made up of 15 amino acids. DNA for the CDR3: TGTGCCAGCGTGACTAGCGGGGGCACCTACAATGAGCAGTTCTTC. This encodes CASVTSGGTYNEQFF. Complete variable domain (other parts from reference TRBV2 and TRBJ2-1): EPEVTQTPSHQVTQMGQEVILRCVPISNHLYFYWYRQILGQKVEFLVSFYNNEISEKSEIFDDQFSVERPDGSNFTLKIRSTKLEDSAMYFCASVTSGGTYNEQFFGPGTRLTVL.

The chain recombines TRBV14 with TRBJ1-1; D gene ambiguous. The CDR3 totals 17 residues. V shed 0 bases and J shed 5 bases, with 19 bases lying between them. In germline, CDR1 is SGHDN, CDR2 FVKESK. The CDR3 loop reads CASSQDGGLGKGTEAFF. The CDR3 DNA reads TGTGCCAGCAGCCAAGACGGAGGGCTAGGTAAAGGGACTGAAGCTTTCTTT.

This sequence joins TRBV7-2 and TRBJ1-1, with D unresolved. V gave up 0 bases and J gave up 3 bases, with 11 bases separating them. Germline V gene lookup returns CDR1 SGHTA and CDR2 FQGNSA. The CDR3 is made up of 15 amino acids. The CDR3 loop reads CASSLATPLDTEAFF. For the CDR3, the DNA is TGTGCCAGCAGCTTAGCCACCCCTTTAGACACTGAAGCTTTCTTT.

This clonotype was seen a few times. CDR3: CASSLARVYDEQYF. CDR3 nucleotide sequence: TGTGCCAGCAGTTTGGCCAGGGTATACGACGAGCAGTACTTC. The gene calls are TRBV27 and TRBJ2-7; TRBD1 is a possible D gene (5 bases). Trimming removed 3 bases from V and 5 bases from J, with 14 bases in between. The CDR3 covers 14 residues. The germline V gene encodes CDR1 MNHEY and CDR2 SMNVEV (reference sequence).

This clonotype was found many times. The V call is TRBV6-2 or TRBV6-3, the J call TRBJ1-5; D is unclear. CDR1 is MNHEY and CDR2 is SVGEGT in the germline V gene. The CDR3 loop spans 12 amino acids. V lost 6 bases and J 8 bases, leaving 11 bases between the germline ends. CDR3 nucleotide sequence: TGTGCCAGCAGGAAGCCAGGAAAGCCCCAGCATTTT. It specifies CASRKPGKPQHF.

This clonotype was seen once. This chain's CDR3 is CASSRTGNNEQFF. DNA for the CDR3: TGTGCCAGCAGTCGGACAGGGAACAATGAGCAGTTCTTC. The chain recombines TRBV3-1 with TRBJ2-1; 8 nucleotides match TRBD1. The CDR3 has 13 residues. Germline V gene data show CDR1 as LGHDT and CDR2 as YNNKEL (reference sequence). Trimming took 6 bases from V and 5 from J; bases not matched to a gene: 3.

This clonotype was seen just once. This chain uses TRBV20-1 with TRBJ1-2; 7 bases match TRBD1. The CDR3 has 13 residues. V shed 5 bases and J 1 base; nucleotides not matched to a gene: 4. CDR1 and CDR2 (germline): DFQATT, SNEGSKA (reference sequence). The CDR3 nucleotides read TGCAGTGCTTGGGACAGCTTTAACTATGGCTACACCTTC. Translated, it gives CSAWDSFNYGYTF.

This clonotype was seen more than once but under ten times. This sequence joins TRBV7-9 and TRBJ1-3; D unclear. V was trimmed by 1 base and J by 4 bases, leaving 2 bases between them. The CDR3 sequence is 12 residues long. The germline V gene has CDR1 SEHNR and CDR2 FQNEAQ (reference sequence). As DNA, the CDR3 is TGTGCCAGCAGCTTAGAAGGAAACACCATATATTTT. Its protein is CASSLEGNTIYF.

This chain links TRBV30 with TRBJ2-3, with TRBD1 matching over 8 bases. The CDR3 has 13 amino acids. Germline assignment: CDR1 GTSNPN and CDR2 SVGIG (reference sequence). The V gene end was trimmed by 4 bases and the J gene end by 2 bases; junction bases not matched to a gene: 2. CDR3 in amino acids: CAWKTGATDTQYF. CDR3 DNA: TGTGCCTGGAAGACAGGGGCCACAGATACGCAGTATTTT.

This clonotype was seen ten or more times. V is TRBV28 and J is TRBJ1-1, with D uncertain. Germline CDR1 and CDR2: MDHEN and SYDVKM. Trimming left V 2 bases short and J 7 bases short, with 11 bases between. The CDR3 is 13 amino acids. The CDR3 region has the DNA TGTGCCAGCAGTTTAGTGGGCTGGAGTGAAGCTTTCTTT. Amino acids: CASSLVGWSEAFF.

The table lists this clonotype with a few counts. The V gene is TRBV21-1, the J gene TRBJ1-2. TRBV21-1 is marked as a pseudogene. This CDR3 comprises 14 residues. DNA of the CDR3: TGTGCCAGCAGCAAAAAAGGACTGCACTATGGCTACACCTTC. Amino acid sequence: CASSKKGLHYGYTF.

This clonotype was seen at least ten times. This CDR3 is CASSVGLAQGEQFF. CDR3 sequence (DNA): TGTGCCAGCAGCGTAGGGCTTGCCCAGGGTGAGCAGTTCTTC. The gene calls are TRBV9 and TRBJ2-1; D may be TRBD1 (5 bases). Per germline, CDR1 SGDLS and CDR2 YYNGEE. The CDR3 totals 14 residues. With 0 bases removed from V and 9 bases from J, the gap between germline ends came to 13 bases.

The chain carries TRBV6-5 and TRBJ2-1; D gene ambiguous. The CDR3 is 13 residues long. Trimming took off 10 bases at V and 2 bases at J, with 12 bases between the two ends. Germline loops: CDR1 MNHEY, CDR2 SVGAGI. The CDR3 loop reads CATRGSTYNEQFF. The CDR3 coding sequence is TGTGCCACCCGCGGATCCACCTACAATGAGCAGTTCTTC.

This clonotype was observed a handful of times. V and J are TRBV6-2 or TRBV6-3 and TRBJ1-2; D remains ambiguous. CDR1 and CDR2 (germline): MNHEY, SVGEGT. V gave up 6 bases and J gave up 6 bases, with 14 bases separating them. This CDR3 comprises 13 residues. The CDR3 reads CASRYRVEDGYTF. The CDR3 nucleotides read TGTGCCAGCAGATATAGGGTGGAGGATGGCTACACCTTC.

This clonotype has only a few counts. This chain joins TRBV6-2 or TRBV6-3 and TRBJ1-5; no definite D call. CDR3 length: 13 amino acids. Germline V gene lookup returns CDR1 MNHEY and CDR2 SVGEGT. Trimming removed 5 bases from V and 8 bases from J, with 13 bases in between. The CDR3 loop is CASSIYLREPQHF. DNA for the CDR3: TGTGCCAGCAGTATATACCTCCGAGAGCCCCAGCATTTT.

The rearrangement joins TRBV2 to TRBJ1-2; no clear D. The CDR3 has 13 amino acids. The germline V gene has CDR1 SNHLY and CDR2 FYNNEI. The V end was cut by 4 bases, the J end by 5 bases, with 11 bases between. The CDR3 nucleotides are TGTGCCAGCAGTGCGTCTAGAGTTTATGGCTACACCTTC. It is translated as CASSASRVYGYTF.

This clonotype was counted between two and nine times. The gene calls are TRBV5-1 and TRBJ2-1, with 14 bases matching TRBD2. The germline CDR1 and CDR2 sequences are SGHRS and YFSETQ. This CDR3 spans 17 amino acids. V gave up 5 bases and J gave up 4 bases; unmatched junction bases: 8. As DNA, the CDR3 is TGCGCCAGCAGTCCCGGACTAGCGGGGGGCCTTTACAATGAGCAGTTCTTC. Its translation is CASSPGLAGGLYNEQFF.

The chain recombines TRBV3-1 with TRBJ1-1; D is perhaps TRBD1 (6 bases). The CDR3 is 14 residues long. Germline V gives CDR1 LGHDT, CDR2 YNNKEL (reference sequence). V lost 5 bases and J 0 bases, leaving 10 bases between the germline ends. Here the CDR3 DNA reads TGTGCCAGCAGCTCGGACAGTATGAACACTGAAGCTTTCTTT. Residues: CASSSDSMNTEAFF. Together with reference TRBV3-1 and TRBJ1-1, the CDR3 gives the full variable domain: DTAVSQTPKYLVTQMGNDKSIKCEQNLGHDTMYWYKQDSKKFLKIMFSYNNKELIINETVPNRFSPKSPDKAHLNLHINSLELGDSAVYFCASSSDSMNTEAFFGQGTRLTVV.

This clonotype has only a few counts. The chain links TRBV30 to TRBJ2-4; D is ambiguous. Trimming removed 6 bases at V and 0 bases at J, with 9 bases between. This CDR3 has 13 amino acids. Germline V gene sequence: CDR1 GTSNPN, CDR2 SVGIG (reference sequence). The CDR3 loop is CACMGIAKNIQYF. The DNA for the CDR3 is TGTGCCTGTATGGGGATAGCCAAAAACATTCAGTACTTC.

This clonotype occurred many times. The chain couples TRBV18 to TRBJ2-7; a possible D gene is TRBD2 (5 bases). Germline V lookup: CDR1 KGHSH, CDR2 LQKENI. The CDR3 sequence is 15 residues long. Trimming shortened V by 6 bases and J by 2 bases, and 17 bases separated the two germline ends. CDR3 nucleotides: TGTGCCAGCTCGCCGCGGAGGACGGGGACCTACGAGCAGTACTTC. This codes for CASSPRRTGTYEQYF. The variable domain in full, with the rest retrieved from reference TRBV18 and TRBJ2-7, is NAGVMQNPRHLVRRRGQEARLRCSPMKGHSHVYWYRQLPEEGLKFMVYLQKENIIDESGMPKERFSAEFPKEGPSILRIQQVVRGDSAAYFCASSPRRTGTYEQYFGPGTRLTVT.

The gene calls are TRBV7-6 and TRBJ1-1; 7 nucleotides match TRBD1. The CDR3 is 12 amino acids. Per the germline V gene, CDR1 is SGHVS and CDR2 is FNYEAQ. J lost 6 bases, V lost 4 bases, and 2 bases had no gene match. The CDR3 is CASSSGGSEAFF. The CDR3 region has the DNA TGTGCCAGCAGCTCAGGGGGATCTGAAGCTTTCTTT.

This clonotype was detected many times. The rearrangement links TRBV7-9 to TRBJ1-1; no clear D. This CDR3 region has 12 residues. Germline CDR1 is SEHNR and CDR2 is FQNEAQ (reference sequence). The ends were cut back, 3 bases at V and 0 bases at J, with 2 bases in the middle. The CDR3: CASSFMNTEAFF. For the CDR3, the DNA is TGTGCCAGCAGCTTTATGAACACTGAAGCTTTCTTT.

Many counts were recorded for this clonotype. This chain connects TRBV20-1 to TRBJ2-7; 12 positions agree with TRBD2. From germline, CDR1 is DFQATT and CDR2 SNEGSKA (reference sequence). With V trimmed by 0 bases and J by 6 bases, 12 bases remained unmatched. The CDR3 is 17 amino acids. Here the CDR3 DNA reads TGCAGTGCTAGAGATAGGTCTAGCGGGGGGGATTCGGGCGAGCAGTACTTC. Amino acids: CSARDRSSGGDSGEQYF.

This clonotype has ten or more counts. The CDR3 sequence is CASSSRLAQREYF. The CDR3 region has the DNA TGTGCCAGCAGCTCCCGACTAGCCCAACGGGAGTACTTC. The genes are TRBV7-8 and TRBJ2-5; 7 bases are a match to TRBD2. CDR3 length: 13 residues. Germline V gene sequence: CDR1 SGHVS, CDR2 FQNEAQ. The J segment lost 12 bases and the V segment lost 4 bases, leaving 11 bases of the junction unmatched.

This clonotype was seen at least ten times. The CDR3 nucleotides read TGTGCCAGCAGCCGAGCGGGACAGGGAAACGAGCAGTACTTC. Amino acids: CASSRAGQGNEQYF. The V call is TRBV5-6, the J call TRBJ2-7; 9 nucleotides line up with TRBD1. Germline V gene sequence: CDR1 SGHDT, CDR2 YYEEEE. The V and J ends lost 4 bases and 5 bases, in that order; junction bases with no gene match: 7. The CDR3 is 14 residues long.

This clonotype was seen ten or more times. This rearrangement joins TRBV28 to TRBJ2-5; D may be TRBD1 (5 bases). This CDR3 region has 12 residues. The V and J ends lost 7 bases and 3 bases respectively, with 9 bases between them. Germline lookup yields CDR1 MDHEN and CDR2 SYDVKM. This CDR3 is CASNDRKETQYF. CDR3 DNA: TGTGCCAGCAACGACAGAAAAGAGACCCAGTACTTC.

This clonotype was seen at least ten times. The chain combines TRBV7-9 with TRBJ1-5; no firm D call. Trimming took off 6 bases at V and 7 bases at J, with 25 bases between the two ends. CDR3 length equals 17 residues. Germline loops: CDR1 SEHNR, CDR2 FQNEAQ (reference sequence). The CDR3: CASSSAFTGVEVQPQHF. The CDR3 DNA reads as TGTGCCAGCAGTTCAGCCTTCACCGGGGTGGAGGTCCAGCCCCAGCATTTT.

This clonotype has a count of ten or more. The chain joins TRBV9 to TRBJ2-7, with 10 positions matching TRBD2. The CDR3 runs 15 residues. Unmatched junction bases numbered 7, after V lost 0 bases and J lost 7 bases. Germline CDR1 is SGDLS and CDR2 is YYNGEE. DNA of the CDR3: TGTGCCAGCAGCGTAGCTAGCGGGGGCTGGAAGGAGCAGTACTTC. Translated, it gives CASSVASGGWKEQYF. Based on the CDR3 plus reference TRBV9 and TRBJ2-7, the full variable domain is DSGVTQTPKHLITATGQRVTLRCSPRSGDLSVYWYQQSLDQGLQFLIQYYNGEERAKGNILERFSAQQFPDLHSELNLSSLELGDSALYFCASSVASGGWKEQYFGPGTRLTVT.

This clonotype has more than one count but fewer than ten. The chain joins TRBV11-2 to TRBJ2-1; tentatively, D is TRBD1 or TRBD2 (6 bases each). V lost 4 bases to trimming and J lost 12 bases, with 19 bases between them. Per the germline V gene, CDR1 is SGHAT and CDR2 is FQNNGV. The CDR3 is made up of 14 amino acids. CDR3 region: CASSSRDNGLRQFF. The DNA of the CDR3 is TGTGCCAGCAGCTCACGGGACAACGGACTAAGGCAGTTCTTC.

The DNA of the CDR3 is TGCAGCGTTGTCACCCAGGGATCCCAAGAGACCCAGTACTTC. It translates to CSVVTQGSQETQYF. The chain has TRBV29-1 and TRBJ2-5, with D tentatively TRBD1 (5 bases). Germline CDR1 reads SQVTM; CDR2 reads ANQGSEA. Trimming removed 4 bases at V and 1 base at J, with 13 bases between. The CDR3 contains 14 residues.